The clone carrying this T cell receptor beta chain was seen a few times. These data originate in a study of cytomegalovirus exposure and HLA in healthy donors. 13 Jbeta primers and 60 Vbeta primers were used for the PCR. TCRdb's table, derived via immunoSEQ multiplex PCR, lists solely in-frame clones and lacks some. The table has around 170,000 clones, 75% to 85% seen once. The CDR3 runs to 13 residues. Germline V gene sequence: CDR1 LNHDA, CDR2 SQIVND (reference sequence). Trimming removed 7 bases from V and 8 bases from J; junction bases left unmatched: 9. The receptor comes from a man between 18 and 29 years old in good health and CMV-seronegative. The sequencing input was PBMCs. This chain joins TRBV19 and TRBJ1-2, with TRBD1 matching over 8 bases. CDR3 DNA: TGTGCCAGTACCGGACAGGGCCTAAGAGGCTACACCTTC. It encodes CASTGQGLRGYTF.